These 10 T cell receptor beta chains share one sample of origin, sequenced in a study of shared clonotypes between healthy human individuals. The table came from immunoSEQ multiplex PCR; TCRdb's copy has only in-frame clones and leaves some out. Of more than 2 million clones in the sample, under 97% were seen once. Specimen: naive CD4+ T cells sorted from blood. Subset of the sample: CD45RA+ positively selected. All receptors derive from a man aged 18 to 29 in good health.

This chain joins TRBV6-6 and TRBJ2-1, with D possibly being TRBD2 (5 bases). The germline V gene encodes CDR1 MNHNY and CDR2 SVGAGI (reference sequence). Trimming removed 6 bases from V and 4 bases from J, with 13 bases in between. The CDR3 spans 14 residues. This chain's CDR3 is CASRREREYNEQFF. CDR3 DNA sequence: TGTGCCAGCAGGCGAGAGAGGGAGTACAATGAGCAGTTCTTC.

The chain carries TRBV9 and TRBJ1-1, with 9 bases identical to TRBD1. In germline, CDR1 is SGDLS, CDR2 YYNGEE. The CDR3 length is 14 residues. Losses at the gene ends were 4 bases for V and 4 bases for J; bases not matched to a gene: 5. DNA for the CDR3: TGTGCCAGCAGCTTGACGACAGGGGGCACTGAAGCTTTCTTT. This sequence encodes CASSLTTGGTEAFF.

The chain is built from TRBV7-2 and TRBJ2-3; D not certain. V lost 9 bases and J lost 0, with 13 bases in between. The CDR3 extends over 14 amino acids. In germline, CDR1 is SGHTA, CDR2 FQGNSA. CDR3 nucleotide sequence: TGTGCCAGTAGCACGGTAGTAAGCACAGATACGCAGTATTTT. Translated: CASSTVVSTDTQYF.

This clone occurred once. V usage is TRBV18 and J usage is TRBJ2-5; perhaps D is TRBD1 or TRBD2 (5 bases each). The CDR3 is made up of 12 amino acids. Trimming stripped 4 bases from V and 5 bases from J, with 8 bases between. From germline, CDR1 is KGHSH and CDR2 LQKENI. CDR3 sequence: CASSLRDETQYF. For the CDR3, the DNA is TGTGCCAGCTCACTCAGGGACGAGACCCAGTACTTC.

The chain recombines TRBV5-4 with TRBJ2-7; 11 nucleotides line up with TRBD1. V shed 3 bases, J shed 6 bases, and the junction held 5 bases outside the gene matches. CDR3 size: 14 residues. Germline loops: CDR1 SGHNT, CDR2 YYREEE (reference sequence). CDR3 sequence (DNA): TGTGCCAGCAGCTGGGGGGACAGGGGGACCGAGCAGTACTTC. Amino acids: CASSWGDRGTEQYF.

This clone was recorded only once. The CDR3 is CASSYQPGDEQYF. The CDR3 nucleotides are TGTGCCAGCAGCTATCAACCTGGAGACGAGCAGTACTTC. The chain links TRBV7-3 to TRBJ2-7; D gene unclear. The CDR3 extends over 13 amino acids. V was pared by 4 bases and J by 5 bases, with 12 bases between. Germline loops: CDR1 SGHTA, CDR2 FQGTGA.

The chain combines TRBV2 with TRBJ2-7; 13 positions agree with TRBD2. Trimming took 6 bases from V and 5 from J; bases not matched to a gene: 7. There are 15 residues in the CDR3. Germline CDR1 and CDR2: SNHLY and FYNNEI. The CDR3 DNA reads as TGTGCCAGCAGACTAGCGGGGGGGCTTGCCCACGAGCAGTACTTC. Translating gives CASRLAGGLAHEQYF.

The chain recombines TRBV11-2 with TRBJ1-2, with unresolved D. Trimming took 5 bases from V and 4 from J, leaving 11 bases between them. Looked up from germline, CDR1 is SGHAT and CDR2 is FQNNGV. There are 13 residues in the CDR3. Here the CDR3 reads CASSPMDGYGYTF. The CDR3 nucleotides read TGTGCCAGCAGCCCGATGGACGGCTATGGCTACACCTTC.

The chain links TRBV28 to TRBJ1-1, with TRBD1 matching over 7 bases. Germline V gene sequence: CDR1 MDHEN, CDR2 SYDVKM. V gave up 3 bases and J gave up 7 bases; unmatched junction bases: 14. There are 16 residues in the CDR3. CDR3 DNA: TGTGCCAGCAGTTTTCCTAAGGGGGCGAGCCGTAGTGAAGCTTTCTTT. Amino acid sequence: CASSFPKGASRSEAFF.

The gene calls are TRBV7-9 and TRBJ1-1; D perhaps matches TRBD1 (6 bases). Germline values: CDR1 SEHNR, CDR2 FQNEAQ (reference sequence). This CDR3 region has 13 residues. V was trimmed by 3 bases and J by 7 bases, leaving 12 bases between them. The CDR3 bases are TGTGCCAGCAGCTTCGGACAGCCGAGTGAAGCTTTCTTT. Protein sequence: CASSFGQPSEAFF.